The 27 T cell receptor beta chains below were found in one sample sequenced in a study of T cells in Graves' hyperthyroidism and ophthalmopathy. RNA transcripts yielded amplified TCR beta CDR3 regions. The HTBI primer set drove a first-round RT-PCR of the TCR CDR3. TCRdb fed the multiplex PCR reads into MiXCR, producing one record per CDR3 protein. The data show hundreds of thousands of distinct CDR3 sequences, under 25% seen once. The source material was blood. The receptors originated from a man in his thirties or forties with Graves' ophthalmopathy.

This clonotype was counted many times. CDR3 sequence reads: CASSSGQGAGSPLHF. CDR3 bases: TGTGCCAGCAGCTCCGGACAGGGGGCGGGCTCACCCCTCCACTTT. V is TRBV28 and J is TRBJ1-6; TRBD1 matches at 11 bases. V trimming: 6 bases; J trimming: 10 bases; junction bases outside the gene matches: 8. There are 15 residues in the CDR3. Germline assignment: CDR1 MDHEN and CDR2 SYDVKM.

The CDR3: CASSDGRTNTDTQYF. The CDR3 nucleotides read TGTGCCAGCAGTGACGGCCGGACGAACACAGATACGCAGTATTTT. The rearrangement links TRBV6-1 to TRBJ2-3; no clear D. V gave up 3 bases and J gave up 2 bases, with 12 bases separating them. Germline CDR1 is MNHNS and CDR2 is SASEGT. This CDR3 comprises 15 residues.

As regards this clonotype: Just one base apart from a much larger clone, this may be a read error. The chain links TRBV7-9 to TRBJ2-7, with TRBD1 matching 8 bases. The V gene end was trimmed by 6 bases and the J gene end by 2 bases; junction bases not matched to a gene: 6. The CDR3 runs to 14 residues. CDR1 and CDR2 (germline): SEHNR, FQNEAQ (reference sequence). CDR3 sequence: CASSYPGQAYEQYF. In nucleotides, the CDR3 is TGTGCCAGCAGTTACCCGGGACAGGCCTACGAGCAGTACTTC.

V and J are TRBV14 and TRBJ2-1; D may be TRBD1 or TRBD2 (5 bases each). The CDR3 is 16 residues long. V gave up 3 bases and J gave up 5 bases, with 17 bases separating them. Germline-derived CDR1 and CDR2 are SGHDN and FVKESK. The CDR3 DNA reads as TGTGCCAGCAGCCACCTCGGGACGATAAGGGACAATGAGCAGTTCTTC. Encoded protein: CASSHLGTIRDNEQFF.

The rearrangement joins TRBV5-5 to TRBJ1-6; D is perhaps TRBD1 (6 bases). This CDR3 region has 15 residues. From germline, CDR1 is SGHKS and CDR2 YYEKEE (reference sequence). Trimming cost V 4 bases and J 10 bases, with 18 bases left between them. The CDR3 region is CASSAAGTSSSPLHF. The CDR3 DNA follows: TGTGCCAGCAGCGCCGCCGGGACATCGTCGTCACCCCTCCACTTT.

CDR3 DNA: TGTGCCAGCACGGGTGAACGAGCGGAGACCCAGTACTTC. Protein sequence: CASTGERAETQYF. The chain couples TRBV6-1 to TRBJ2-5; D uncertain. This CDR3 region has 13 residues. Germline CDR1 and CDR2: MNHNS and SASEGT. V lost 7 bases and J lost 5, with 14 bases in between.

This clonotype was seen many times. The gene calls are TRBV5-1 and TRBJ2-7, with 9 bases aligning to TRBD2. The CDR3 totals 16 residues. Germline-derived CDR1 and CDR2 are SGHRS and YFSETQ. J was trimmed by 2 bases and V by 0 bases; bases with no gene match: 6. CDR3 sequence reads: CASSLAGSGGTYEQYF. In DNA, the CDR3 is TGCGCCAGCAGCTTGGCCGGTAGCGGGGGAACCTACGAGCAGTACTTC.

CDR3 sequence: CASKTNNYGYTF. In nucleotides, the CDR3 is TGTGCCAGCAAAACAAACAACTATGGCTACACCTTC. The chain couples TRBV28 to TRBJ1-2; D gene ambiguous. CDR1 is MDHEN, CDR2 SYDVKM, per germline. The CDR3 covers 12 residues. V shed 7 bases and J shed 2 bases, with 8 bases lying between them.

This clonotype was observed a few times. This sequence joins TRBV20-1 and TRBJ2-1; TRBD2 aligns across 11 bases. The CDR3 extends over 15 amino acids. From germline, CDR1 is DFQATT and CDR2 SNEGSKA (reference sequence). J lost 8 bases, V lost 5 bases, and 11 bases had no gene match. CDR3 sequence (DNA): TGCAGTGCTCACACACTAGCGGGAGACTTGGATGAGCAGTTCTTC. Its protein product is CSAHTLAGDLDEQFF.

This clonotype was recorded many times. V usage is TRBV6-1 and J usage is TRBJ1-5, with 7 bases lining up with TRBD1. V was clipped by 7 bases and J by 3 bases; unmatched bases: 3. Germline V gene sequence: CDR1 MNHNS, CDR2 SASEGT. The CDR3 has 13 residues. This CDR3 reads CASIDRVNQPQHF. The CDR3 DNA sequence: TGTGCCAGCATCGACAGGGTCAATCAGCCCCAGCATTTT.

This clonotype was counted between two and nine times. The chain carries TRBV7-8 and TRBJ2-5, with 8 bases fitting TRBD1. Germline trimming cut 1 base from V and 5 bases from J; bases unmatched to any gene: 6. This CDR3 comprises 15 residues. CDR1 and CDR2 from the germline V gene are SGHVS and FQNEAQ. The CDR3 nucleotides read TGTGCCAGCAGCTTAGTATGGGACAGGAGGGAGACCCAGTACTTC. Encoded protein: CASSLVWDRRETQYF.

The sample holds many counts of this clonotype. The chain links TRBV5-1 to TRBJ1-1; D uncertain. From germline, CDR1 is SGHRS and CDR2 YFSETQ. V was pared by 0 bases and J by 0 bases, with 12 bases between. The CDR3 sequence is 16 residues long. CDR3 loop: CASSLGRASVNTEAFF. The CDR3 nucleotides read TGCGCCAGCAGCTTGGGCCGGGCTTCCGTGAACACTGAAGCTTTCTTT.

The DNA for the CDR3 is TGTGCCAGCAGCCCGTTCGCCAGCACAGATACGCAGTATTTT. Protein: CASSPFASTDTQYF. The chain joins TRBV7-9 to TRBJ2-3; D not resolved. Trimming shortened V by 5 bases and J by 0 bases, and 9 bases separated the two germline ends. Germline CDR1 SEHNR, CDR2 FQNEAQ (reference sequence). The CDR3 extends over 14 amino acids.

The chain employs TRBV28 and TRBJ2-5; 10 nucleotides align to TRBD1. Germline V gene lookup returns CDR1 MDHEN and CDR2 SYDVKM. The CDR3 loop spans 14 amino acids. V was pared by 5 bases and J by 3 bases, with 3 bases of the junction left unmatched. The CDR3 region is CASSPDRGKETQYF. CDR3 bases: TGTGCCAGCAGTCCGGACAGGGGGAAAGAGACCCAGTACTTC.

This clonotype was found a few times. The chain combines TRBV4-1 with TRBJ2-7; 9 bases align to TRBD1. After removal of 8 bases from V and 4 bases from J, the junction contained 15 bases not matched to a gene. Germline CDR1 MGHRA, CDR2 YSYEKL. The CDR3 is 16 residues long. The CDR3 protein is CASAGWGGQGAYEQYF. CDR3 DNA sequence: TGCGCCAGCGCCGGGTGGGGGGGACAGGGCGCGTACGAGCAGTACTTC.

Only a few counts were recorded for this clonotype. This rearrangement joins TRBV28 to TRBJ2-2; 10 nucleotides align to TRBD1. The CDR3 runs to 18 residues. Germline V CDR1 and CDR2: MDHEN, SYDVKM. The J segment lost 0 bases and the V segment lost 5 bases, leaving 9 bases of the junction unmatched. CDR3 in DNA: TGTGCCAGCAGTCCCGGGGACAGGGGCCATGCGAACACCGGGGAGCTGTTTTTT. Encoded protein: CASSPGDRGHANTGELFF.

This sequence joins TRBV4-1 and TRBJ1-4; maybe TRBD1 (6 bases). The germline gives CDR1 MGHRA, CDR2 YSYEKL. V lost 1 base and J lost 5, with 8 bases in between. The CDR3 totals 14 residues. The CDR3 loop reads CASSQAGQNEKLFF. CDR3 DNA: TGCGCCAGCAGCCAAGCAGGACAGAATGAAAAACTGTTTTTT.

This clonotype was picked up many times. V gene TRBV6-1 combines with J gene TRBJ2-7, with TRBD1 as a possible D gene (6 bases). Germline-derived CDR1 and CDR2 are MNHNS and SASEGT. The CDR3 length is 13 residues. Trimming left V 3 bases short and J 2 bases short, with 8 bases between. The CDR3, as DNA: TGTGCCAGCAGTGACAGGGGAGCCTACGAGCAGTACTTC. Translated, it gives CASSDRGAYEQYF.

The chain employs TRBV20-1 and TRBJ2-3, with D possibly TRBD2 on 5 matching bases. The V and J ends lost 3 bases and 2 bases respectively, with 15 bases between them. The CDR3 covers 15 residues. From germline, CDR1 is DFQATT and CDR2 SNEGSKA (reference sequence). CDR3 protein: CSARGSRLPTDTQYF. The CDR3 DNA reads TGCAGTGCTAGGGGGAGTCGTCTCCCCACAGATACGCAGTATTTT.

This clonotype was seen at least ten times. This chain joins TRBV6-1 and TRBJ2-5; 7 positions agree with TRBD2. The length of the CDR3 is 14 residues. The V gene end was trimmed by 8 bases and the J gene end by 5 bases; junction bases not matched to a gene: 11. Germline loops: CDR1 MNHNS, CDR2 SASEGT. CDR3 residues: CASGEGGEWETQYF. Here the CDR3 DNA reads TGTGCCAGCGGGGAGGGCGGGGAGTGGGAGACCCAGTACTTC.

This clonotype was recorded many times. The rearrangement uses TRBV10-3 and TRBJ2-7, with 8 bases matching TRBD1. J gave up 6 bases and V 1 base, and 11 bases lay outside the gene matches. Germline lookup yields CDR1 ENHRY and CDR2 SYGVKD. CDR3 length: 16 residues. The CDR3 loop is CAISELRRAGGGEQYF. In nucleotides, the CDR3 is TGTGCCATCAGTGAGTTACGGAGGGCAGGGGGCGGCGAGCAGTACTTC.

This clonotype occurred a few times. CDR3: CSVGLGALGEQFF. CDR3 nucleotide sequence: TGCAGCGTTGGGTTGGGGGCTCTCGGTGAGCAGTTCTTC. This chain joins TRBV29-1 and TRBJ2-1; tentative D call: TRBD1 (6 bases). V was pared by 4 bases and J by 9 bases, with 16 bases between. The germline V gene encodes CDR1 SQVTM and CDR2 ANQGSEA. The CDR3 extends over 13 amino acids.

This chain links TRBV10-3 with TRBJ1-1; D is possibly TRBD1 (6 bases). The CDR3 totals 16 residues. Germline CDR1 reads ENHRY; CDR2 reads SYGVKD. V lost 2 bases to trimming and J lost 2 bases, with 15 bases between them. The DNA of the CDR3 is TGTGCCATCAGTGAGGCCGGGACACACCTAAACACTGAAGCTTTCTTT. It yields the protein CAISEAGTHLNTEAFF.

The sample holds many counts of this clonotype. The V call is TRBV7-2, the J call TRBJ2-7; 10 bases are a match to TRBD2. From germline, CDR1 is SGHTA and CDR2 FQGNSA. V lost 5 bases and J lost 2; bases outside the gene matches: 3. The CDR3 runs 14 residues. The CDR3 DNA reads TGTGCCAGCAGCACTACTAGCGGGGCCTACGAGCAGTACTTC. It translates to CASSTTSGAYEQYF.

The rearrangement links TRBV6-2 or TRBV6-3 to TRBJ1-4; no definite D call. The V gene's germline CDR1 is MNHEY and CDR2 SVGEGT. This CDR3 contains 12 residues. Trimming took off 4 bases at V and 10 bases at J, with 10 bases between the two ends. The CDR3 sequence: CASSSEMGKLFF. The CDR3 nucleotides read TGTGCCAGCAGTTCGGAAATGGGAAAACTGTTTTTT.

This clonotype was counted only a few times. The rearrangement uses TRBV9 and TRBJ2-1, with a weak D call TRBD2 (6 bases). This CDR3 contains 16 residues. CDR1 and CDR2 (germline): SGDLS, YYNGEE. V was trimmed by 3 bases and J by 9 bases, leaving 22 bases between them. The CDR3: CASSGHPGESFREQFF. The CDR3 region has the DNA TGTGCCAGCAGCGGACATCCGGGAGAGTCGTTCCGTGAGCAGTTCTTC. Using reference TRBV9 and TRBJ2-1 for the parts outside the CDR3, the full variable domain is DSGVTQTPKHLITATGQRVTLRCSPRSGDLSVYWYQQSLDQGLQFLIQYYNGEERAKGNILERFSAQQFPDLHSELNLSSLELGDSALYFCASSGHPGESFREQFFGPGTRLTVL.

This clonotype was picked up many times. This sequence joins TRBV14 and TRBJ1-1; D not certain. The germline V and J ends were trimmed by 4 bases and 2 bases, with 11 bases remaining between them. Germline assignment: CDR1 SGHDN and CDR2 FVKESK. The CDR3 consists of 14 residues. The CDR3 here is CASSLNGENTEAFF. CDR3 in DNA: TGTGCCAGCAGCCTAAATGGGGAAAACACTGAAGCTTTCTTT.